This is a list of T cell receptor beta chains from one sample in a study of CD8+ T cells in alopecia areata. Sequenced by immunoSEQ multiplex PCR; TCRdb stores in-frame clones only, minus some. Counted here are fewer than 100,000 clones, around 60% occurring once; the ten biggest clones make up roughly 16%. The specimen comprised CD8+ T cells sorted from blood, sampled at week 4, from a patient treated with tofacitinib. These receptors all come from a human donor with alopecia areata. Both conserved end residues are part of each CDR3.

>TRBV15|TRBJ1-5
CATSPGAGGNQPQHF
>TRBV7-2|TRBJ2-7
CASSWSTSGAGYEQYF
>TRBV5-6|TRBJ2-5
CASSLDGLKETQYF
>TRBV4-1|TRBJ2-1
CASSQIGLGTYNEQFF
>TRBV11-2|TRBJ2-1
CASSSTRMSGNEQFF
>TRBV25-1|TRBJ2-3
CASSGGITDTQYF
>TRBV27|TRBJ2-7
CASSLSSRGGLYEQYF
>TRBV29-1|TRBJ1-2
CSVERRPGYTF
>TRBV5-6|TRBJ2-1
CASSWATGLAYNEQFF
>TRBV9|TRBJ2-7
CASSVTGTGRYEQYF
>TRBV27|TRBJ2-1
CASSTGTSGSNEQFF
>TRBV7-2|TRBJ2-7
CASSLAGDYEQYF
>TRBV27|TRBJ2-7
CASQDGPYEQYF
>TRBV18|TRBJ1-5
CASSPGRPNQPQHF
>TRBV27|TRBJ1-2
CASSAGQTAGGYTF
>TRBV27|TRBJ2-1
CASTRDQLAYSSYNEQFF
>TRBV9|TRBJ2-4
CASSVGYSGGLKNIQYF
>TRBV6-5|TRBJ2-1
CASSYGLSYNEQFF
>TRBV30|TRBJ2-7
CAWSVTLSVTNEQYF
>TRBV7-2|TRBJ2-3
CASSVTDTQYF
>TRBV15|TRBJ2-1
CATSETPRLSYNEQFF
>TRBV7-2|TRBJ2-7
CASSLGISGYEQYF
>TRBV7-2|TRBJ1-1
CASSFFGAGTEAFF
>TRBV29-1|TRBJ2-1
CSVDRTSGCREQFF
>TRBV2|TRBJ2-1
CASTTSNEQFF
>TRBV28|TRBJ2-7
CASSFRRSEQYF
>TRBV5-1|TRBJ2-7
CASSLGYEQYF
>TRBV5-1|TRBJ1-5
CASSRTMYRDGQPQHF
>TRBV4-3|TRBJ2-3
CASSQEMVTSGTGDTQYF
>TRBV4-3|TRBJ2-4
CASSQERVDTLAKNIQYF
>TRBV7-9|TRBJ2-1
CASSFQANEQFF
>TRBV5-6|TRBJ1-1
CASSWGSAEAFF
>TRBV30|TRBJ1-5
CAWSPRTGGQPQHF
>TRBV7-9|TRBJ2-2
CASSPGHSTGELFF
>TRBV4-1|TRBJ1-2
CASSPGQRDNYGYTF
>TRBV4-1|TRBJ1-5
CASSQDPMNQPQHF